This T cell receptor beta chain came from a study of T cell changes during pregnancy in multiple sclerosis. Here immunoSEQ multiplex PCR was the method, and the copy in TCRdb shows in-frame clones only, minus some. The data contain fewer than 130,000 clones, approximately 91% of them singletons. This clone was detected only once. CDR3 size: 12 residues. Germline lookup yields CDR1 ENHRY and CDR2 SYGVKD. V lost 8 bases and J lost 8, with 13 bases in between. The origin of this receptor is a female donor with multiple sclerosis, enrolled in a pregnancy study. The rearrangement links TRBV10-3 to TRBJ2-1; unclear D gene. Here the sequenced sample was peripheral blood, taken after pregnancy. CDR3 sequence: CAIGQAIDEQFF. CDR3 DNA: TGTGCCATCGGTCAAGCGATCGATGAGCAGTTCTTC.